At least ten counts were recorded for the clone carrying this T cell receptor (beta chain). TCRdb processed the 5' RACE reads anew with MiXCR; each CDR3 protein has one entry. The sample shows 90,000 to 100,000 distinct CDR3 sequences, roughly a sixth of them seen only once. V lost 1 base to trimming and J lost 5 bases, with 3 bases between them. Germline CDR1 is SEHNR and CDR2 is FQNEAQ (reference sequence). The CDR3 spans 12 residues. The data were taken from a study of T cells of healthy individuals. The sequence was collected from a human donor in good health. V gene TRBV7-9 combines with J gene TRBJ1-5, with unresolved D. CDR3 DNA: TGTGCCAGCAGCTTAGAGGATCAGCCCCAGCATTTT. This encodes CASSLEDQPQHF.